The clone carrying this T cell receptor beta chain was detected a few times. What it binds is not known. TCRdb re-derived calls from the 5' RACE reads in MiXCR, one entry per CDR3 protein. The data show over 50,000 distinct CDR3 sequences, almost 30% seen once. The study, taken as a whole, reports: The TCR gene usage of tumor memory CD4+ T cells clustered together with blood and lymph node memory CD4+ cells and with lymph node naive CD4+ cells. Tumor Treg TCRs overlapped most with tumor naive CD4+ cells.

The V segment lost 1 base and the J segment 2 bases; nucleotides outside the gene matches: 4. From germline, CDR1 is LNHNV and CDR2 YYDKDF (reference sequence). The CDR3 is 15 residues long. Input material: tumor-infiltrating naive CD4+ T cells sorted from the breast tumor. Specified subset: naive CD4+ T cells, CD4+CD45RA+CD25-. The chain uses TRBV15 and TRBJ1-1; 7 positions match TRBD1. The sequence came from a female donor with breast cancer. The CDR3 loop reads CATSRGGDSNTEAFF. The CDR3 nucleotides read TGTGCCACCAGCAGAGGGGGGGACAGTAACACTGAAGCTTTCTTT.